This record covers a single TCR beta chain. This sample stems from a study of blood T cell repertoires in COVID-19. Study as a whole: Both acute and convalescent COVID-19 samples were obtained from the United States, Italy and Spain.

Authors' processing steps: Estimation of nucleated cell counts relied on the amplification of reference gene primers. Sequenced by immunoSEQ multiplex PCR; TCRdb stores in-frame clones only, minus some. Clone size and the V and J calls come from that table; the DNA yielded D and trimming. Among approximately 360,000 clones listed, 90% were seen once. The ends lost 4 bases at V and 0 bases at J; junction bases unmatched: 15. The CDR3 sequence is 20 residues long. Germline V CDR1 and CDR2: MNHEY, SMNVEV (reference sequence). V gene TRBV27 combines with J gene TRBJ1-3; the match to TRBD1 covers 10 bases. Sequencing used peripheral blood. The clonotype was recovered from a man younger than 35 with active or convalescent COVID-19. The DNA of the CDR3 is TGTGCCAGCAGTTCGTACCTGGGGACAGGGGCCGACGGCTCTGGAAACACCATATATTTT. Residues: CASSSYLGTGADGSGNTIYF.